This paragraph reports one T cell receptor (beta chain). Its antigen is as yet unknown. The CDR3 spans 15 residues. The germline CDR1 and CDR2 sequences are SGHAT and FQDESV (reference sequence). V was pared by 5 bases and J by 0 bases, with 10 bases between. The data were obtained in a study of T cell repertoires in cytomegalovirus infection. Study as a whole: Shared public TCR beta signatures pointed to both CMV infection and a matching HLA type. Overall study findings and caveats: Of the TCR beta families, the public ones yielded a cumulative frequency that identified carriers of CMV plus the relevant HLA. HLA-C-restricted CMV clonotypes gave the most frequent clonotype in two of eight donors.

TCRdb independently ran MiXCR on the reads; one entry per CDR3 protein. The sample has fewer than 200,000 distinct CDR3 sequences, roughly a fifth seen once. The sequence was obtained from a human donor in good health (CMV status not recorded). Some clones in this sample may be carry-over from other donors' samples. The sequencing sample was made of PBMCs. The chain joins TRBV11-1 to TRBJ2-2; D unresolved. CDR3 in DNA: TGTGCCAGCAGCCTTGACACAACGAACACCGGGGAGCTGTTTTTT. Amino acids: CASSLDTTNTGELFF.